These 20 T cell receptor beta chains came from one sample sequenced in a study of T-cell reconstitution after alpha-beta-depleted transplantation in children. Unique molecular identifiers featured in how the TCRbeta library was prepared. Each CDR3 protein gets one entry after TCRdb re-called the PCR reads with MiXCR. The data hold around 190,000 distinct CDR3 sequences, with approximately 6.9% observed a single time. The sequencing here drew on PBMCs, taken before TCRalphabeta/CD19-depleted stem cell transplant. These receptor sequences come from a boy aged 2 to 10 with acute lymphoblastic leukemia, due to receive a stem cell transplant.

This clonotype has ten or more counts. This rearrangement joins TRBV9 to TRBJ2-5; possibly TRBD1 for D (6 bases). The germline gives CDR1 SGDLS, CDR2 YYNGEE. V shed 4 bases and J shed 0 bases, with 13 bases lying between them. This CDR3 has 15 residues. The CDR3 here is CASSKQGSYQETQYF. The CDR3 DNA follows: TGTGCCAGCAGCAAACAGGGATCGTACCAAGAGACCCAGTACTTC.

Many counts were recorded for this clonotype. This rearrangement joins TRBV28 to TRBJ1-1; TRBD1 might be the D (6 bases). With 6 bases removed from V and 10 bases from J, the gap between germline ends came to 12 bases. The germline CDR1 and CDR2 sequences are MDHEN and SYDVKM. There are 11 residues in the CDR3. The CDR3 DNA follows: TGTGCCAGCAGGGTAGGGGGGACAGCTTTCTTT. Its translation is CASRVGGTAFF.

The chain combines TRBV2 with TRBJ2-7, with TRBD1 identical over 8 bases. This CDR3 is built from 12 residues. Germline trimming cut 7 bases from V and 7 bases from J; bases unmatched to any gene: 6. Germline-derived CDR1 and CDR2 are SNHLY and FYNNEI. Here the CDR3 reads CASNDRGLEQYF. The CDR3 coding sequence is TGTGCCAGCAACGACAGGGGTCTGGAGCAGTACTTC.

This clonotype was detected many times. The genes are TRBV5-1 and TRBJ1-5, with D perhaps TRBD1 (6 bases). V gave up 1 base and J gave up 0 bases, with 8 bases separating them. Germline V gene sequence: CDR1 SGHRS, CDR2 YFSETQ. The CDR3 consists of 15 residues. The CDR3 DNA is TGCGCCAGCAGCTTGACAGGGTCTAGCAATCAGCCCCAGCATTTT. It is translated as CASSLTGSSNQPQHF.

The chain carries TRBV5-1 and TRBJ2-3; TRBD2 is a possible D gene (5 bases). The germline V and J ends were trimmed by 1 base and 7 bases, with 10 bases remaining between them. Per germline, CDR1 SGHRS and CDR2 YFSETQ. The CDR3 has 13 residues. CDR3 bases: TGCGCCAGCAGCTTGATCGGGGAAAATACGCAGTATTTT. This translates into CASSLIGENTQYF.

This clonotype was counted at least ten times. The chain links TRBV24-1 to TRBJ2-3; possibly TRBD2 for D (6 bases). This CDR3 comprises 16 residues. Between the trimmed V and J ends, which lost 3 bases and 0 bases, there was a span of 12 bases. Germline assignment: CDR1 KGHDR and CDR2 SFDVKD. CDR3 residues: CATSDLSGASTDTQYF. In nucleotides, the CDR3 is TGTGCCACCAGTGATCTTAGCGGAGCTAGCACAGATACGCAGTATTTT.

This clonotype was found many times. The gene calls are TRBV20-1 and TRBJ2-7; the match to TRBD2 covers 7 bases. Germline V gene lookup returns CDR1 DFQATT and CDR2 SNEGSKA (reference sequence). The ends lost 3 bases at V and 5 bases at J; junction bases unmatched: 10. The CDR3 sequence is 14 residues long. The CDR3 DNA reads TGCAGTGCTAGGTTCTTAGGACTAGACCACGAGCAGTACTTC. Encoded protein: CSARFLGLDHEQYF.

J is TRBJ2-3 and V is TRBV20-1, with TRBD2 matching over 7 bases. Looked up from germline, CDR1 is DFQATT and CDR2 is SNEGSKA (reference sequence). CDR3 length equals 15 residues. The ends lost 0 bases at V and 2 bases at J; junction bases unmatched: 5. CDR3 sequence: CSARESGTTTDTQYF. The CDR3 bases are TGCAGTGCTAGAGAGTCCGGGACTACCACAGATACGCAGTATTTT.

In its sample, this clonotype was seen many times. The rearrangement joins TRBV20-1 to TRBJ2-5, with D hard to call. Germline lookup yields CDR1 DFQATT and CDR2 SNEGSKA (reference sequence). Trimming took 0 bases from V and 2 from J, leaving 13 bases between them. The CDR3 length is 15 residues. CDR3 amino acids: CSARDPARGQETQYF. The CDR3 coding sequence is TGCAGTGCTAGAGATCCAGCCAGAGGACAAGAGACCCAGTACTTC.

The J gene is TRBJ2-5, the V gene TRBV5-4; D is perhaps TRBD2 (6 bases). The CDR3 is 15 residues long. The germline CDR1 and CDR2 sequences are SGHNT and YYREEE (reference sequence). The V and J ends lost 0 bases and 5 bases respectively, with 14 bases between them. CDR3 coding DNA: TGTGCCAGCAGCTTGGTTATGGGGGAGGTGGAGACCCAGTACTTC. It translates to CASSLVMGEVETQYF.

The table lists this clonotype with a few counts. This rearrangement joins TRBV7-9 to TRBJ2-5, with 8 bases fitting TRBD2. There are 16 residues in the CDR3. Germline values: CDR1 SEHNR, CDR2 FQNEAQ (reference sequence). The ends lost 5 bases at V and 2 bases at J; junction bases unmatched: 10. CDR3: CASSPLIRGGQETQYF. DNA of the CDR3: TGTGCCAGCAGCCCTTTGATCCGGGGGGGTCAAGAGACCCAGTACTTC.

There are a few counts of this clonotype. The chain couples TRBV7-2 to TRBJ2-6, with D hard to call. The length of the CDR3 is 15 residues. Germline V gene data show CDR1 as SGHTA and CDR2 as FQGNSA. Trimming removed 1 base from V and 4 bases from J, with 8 bases in between. The CDR3 coding sequence is TGTGCCAGCAGCTTAGTGACAAGAGGGGCCAACGTCCTGACTTTC. Residues: CASSLVTRGANVLTF.

This clonotype was seen ten or more times. The chain joins TRBV6-2 or TRBV6-3 to TRBJ2-5; 13 nucleotides align to TRBD2. V was pared by 5 bases and J by 2 bases, with 2 bases of the junction left unmatched. The germline CDR1 and CDR2 sequences are MNHEY and SVGEGT. This CDR3 has 15 amino acids. In nucleotides, the CDR3 is TGTGCCAGCAGTGGACTAGCGGGGGCGCAAGAGACCCAGTACTTC. Encoded protein: CASSGLAGAQETQYF.

This rearrangement joins TRBV28 to TRBJ2-5; 7 bases line up with TRBD2. The CDR3 runs 16 residues. Germline V gene sequence: CDR1 MDHEN, CDR2 SYDVKM. J lost 1 base, V lost 4 bases, and 9 bases had no gene match. CDR3 DNA sequence: TGTGCCAGCAGTTCGGGGCAAGGACTAGTCCAAGAGACCCAGTACTTC. Translated: CASSSGQGLVQETQYF.

This clonotype was counted many times. The V call is TRBV12-3 or TRBV12-4, the J call TRBJ2-7; D gene uncertain. This CDR3 is built from 13 residues. V lost 2 bases to trimming and J lost 7 bases, with 12 bases between them. This CDR3 reads CASSLFREEEQYF. The CDR3, as DNA: TGTGCCAGCAGTTTATTCCGAGAAGAAGAGCAGTACTTC.

In this sample, this clonotype turned up a few times. The chain uses TRBV11-2 and TRBJ2-7; 9 positions agree with TRBD2. V dropped 3 bases and J dropped 0; count of bases not matched to a gene: 3. Germline CDR1 is SGHAT and CDR2 is FQNNGV. The length of the CDR3 is 15 residues. CDR3 bases: TGTGCCAGCAGCTTCCGTAGCGGGAGCTCCTACGAGCAGTACTTC. Translation: CASSFRSGSSYEQYF.

This clonotype was counted only a few times. The rearrangement links TRBV28 to TRBJ1-5, with TRBD1 matching 7 bases. The CDR3 runs to 14 residues. Germline CDR1 and CDR2: MDHEN and SYDVKM. J lost 2 bases, V lost 10 bases, and 8 bases had no gene match. The CDR3 DNA sequence: TGTGCCACACGACAGGGTTTGGGCAATCAGCCCCAGCATTTT. This sequence encodes CATRQGLGNQPQHF.

This clonotype was seen only a few times. J is TRBJ2-3 and V is TRBV6-2 or TRBV6-3; perhaps TRBD2 as D (5 bases). CDR1 MNHEY and CDR2 SVGEGT come from the germline V gene. This CDR3 contains 13 residues. Trimming took 7 bases from V and 3 from J, leaving 11 bases between them. CDR3 sequence: CASTPTGTDTQYF. CDR3 coding DNA: TGTGCCAGCACCCCGACGGGGACAGATACGCAGTATTTT.

The chain links TRBV4-3 to TRBJ2-4; D may correspond to TRBD1 or TRBD2 (6 bases each). The CDR3 runs 15 residues. Looked up from germline, CDR1 is LGHNA and CDR2 is YSLEER. Between the trimmed V and J ends, which lost 1 base and 5 bases, there was a span of 12 bases. The CDR3 DNA follows: TGCGCCAGCAGCCAAGCTTGGGGGGCACAAAACATTCAGTACTTC. It is translated as CASSQAWGAQNIQYF.

The sample holds many counts of this clonotype. This chain joins TRBV5-1 and TRBJ2-7; D is ambiguous. V was cut by 3 bases and J by 6 bases, with 13 bases left in between. The length of the CDR3 is 13 residues. Per the germline V gene, CDR1 is SGHRS and CDR2 is YFSETQ. The DNA for the CDR3 is TGCGCCAGCAGCTCGGGCGAGGCCCGCGAGCAGTACTTC. Amino acid sequence: CASSSGEAREQYF.